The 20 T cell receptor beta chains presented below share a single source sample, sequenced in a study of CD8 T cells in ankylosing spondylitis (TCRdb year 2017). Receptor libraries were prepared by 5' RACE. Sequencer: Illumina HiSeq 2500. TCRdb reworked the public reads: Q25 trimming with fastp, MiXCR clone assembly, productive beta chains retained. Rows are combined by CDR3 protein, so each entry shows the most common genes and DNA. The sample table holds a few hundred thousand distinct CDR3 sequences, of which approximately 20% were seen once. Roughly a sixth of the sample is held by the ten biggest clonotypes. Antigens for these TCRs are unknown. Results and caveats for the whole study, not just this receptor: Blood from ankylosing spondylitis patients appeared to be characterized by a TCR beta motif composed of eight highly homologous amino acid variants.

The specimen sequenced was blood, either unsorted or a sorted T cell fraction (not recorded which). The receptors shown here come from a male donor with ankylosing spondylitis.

CDR3 sequence (DNA): TGTGCCAGTAATTCGGCGCTTCTTTCCCAGCCCCAGCATTTT. Encoded protein: CASNSALLSQPQHF. The rearrangement uses TRBV19 and TRBJ1-5; no definite D call. The CDR3 loop spans 14 amino acids. Trimming pared 7 bases from V and 7 bases from J, leaving 17 bases between. CDR1 is LNHDA, CDR2 SQIVND, per germline (reference sequence).

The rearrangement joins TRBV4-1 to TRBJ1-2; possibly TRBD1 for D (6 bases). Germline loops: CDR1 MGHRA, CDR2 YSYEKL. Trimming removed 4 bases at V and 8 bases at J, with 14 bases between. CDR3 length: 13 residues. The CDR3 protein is CASSRAGTTGYTF. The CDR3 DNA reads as TGCGCCAGCAGCCGCGCCGGGACAACGGGCTACACCTTC.

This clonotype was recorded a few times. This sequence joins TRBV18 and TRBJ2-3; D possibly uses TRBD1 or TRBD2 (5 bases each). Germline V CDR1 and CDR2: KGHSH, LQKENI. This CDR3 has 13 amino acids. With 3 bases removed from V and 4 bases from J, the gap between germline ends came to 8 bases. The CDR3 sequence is CASSPGASDTQYF. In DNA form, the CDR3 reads TGTGCCAGCTCACCCGGGGCCTCAGATACGCAGTATTTT.

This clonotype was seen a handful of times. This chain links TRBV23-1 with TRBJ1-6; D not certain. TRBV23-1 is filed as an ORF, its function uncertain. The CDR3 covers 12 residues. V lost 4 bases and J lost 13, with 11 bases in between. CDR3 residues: CASSREVHPLHF. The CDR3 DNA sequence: TGCGCCAGCAGTCGGGAGGTACATCCCCTCCACTTT.

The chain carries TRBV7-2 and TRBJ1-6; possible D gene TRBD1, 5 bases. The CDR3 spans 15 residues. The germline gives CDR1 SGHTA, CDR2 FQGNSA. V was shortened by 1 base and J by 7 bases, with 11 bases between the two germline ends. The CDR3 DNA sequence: TGTGCCAGCAGCTTAGTAGTGGGGCCCAATTCACCCCTCCACTTT. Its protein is CASSLVVGPNSPLHF.

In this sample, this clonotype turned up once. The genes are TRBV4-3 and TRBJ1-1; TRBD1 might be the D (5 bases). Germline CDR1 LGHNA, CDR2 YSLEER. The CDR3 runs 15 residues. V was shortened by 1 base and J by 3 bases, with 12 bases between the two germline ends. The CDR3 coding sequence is TGCGCCAGCAGCCAAGCCCTAGCCAGGGACACTGAAGCTTTCTTT. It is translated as CASSQALARDTEAFF.

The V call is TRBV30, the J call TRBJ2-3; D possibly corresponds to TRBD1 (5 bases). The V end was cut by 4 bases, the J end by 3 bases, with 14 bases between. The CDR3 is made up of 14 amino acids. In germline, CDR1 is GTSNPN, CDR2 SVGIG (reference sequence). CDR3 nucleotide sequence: TGTGCCTGGACACCGGGCAGGGTAACAGATACGCAGTATTTT. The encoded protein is CAWTPGRVTDTQYF.

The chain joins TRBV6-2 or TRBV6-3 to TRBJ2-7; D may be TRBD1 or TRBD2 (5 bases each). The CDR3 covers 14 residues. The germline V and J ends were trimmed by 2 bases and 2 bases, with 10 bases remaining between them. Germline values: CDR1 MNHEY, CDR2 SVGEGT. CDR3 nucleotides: TGTGCCAGCAGTTACCGGGACGCCACCTACGAGCAGTACTTC. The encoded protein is CASSYRDATYEQYF.

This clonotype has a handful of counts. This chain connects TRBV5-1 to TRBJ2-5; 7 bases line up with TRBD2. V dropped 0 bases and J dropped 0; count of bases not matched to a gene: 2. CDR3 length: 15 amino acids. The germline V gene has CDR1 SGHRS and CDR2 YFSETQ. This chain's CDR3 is CASSLVLADQETQYF. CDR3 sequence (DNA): TGCGCCAGCAGCTTGGTTCTAGCGGACCAAGAGACCCAGTACTTC. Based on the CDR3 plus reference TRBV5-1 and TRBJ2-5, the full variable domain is KAGVTQTPRYLIKTRGQQVTLSCSPISGHRSVSWYQQTPGQGLQFLFEYFSETQRNKGNFPGRFSGRQFSNSRSEMNVSTLELGDSALYLCASSLVLADQETQYFGPGTRLLVL.

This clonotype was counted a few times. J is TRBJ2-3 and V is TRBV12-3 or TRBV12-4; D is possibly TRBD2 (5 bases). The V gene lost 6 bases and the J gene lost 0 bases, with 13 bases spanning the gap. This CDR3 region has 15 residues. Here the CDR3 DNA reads TGTGCCAGCAGAAACCGGGAAGAAAGCACAGATACGCAGTATTTT. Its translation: CASRNREESTDTQYF.

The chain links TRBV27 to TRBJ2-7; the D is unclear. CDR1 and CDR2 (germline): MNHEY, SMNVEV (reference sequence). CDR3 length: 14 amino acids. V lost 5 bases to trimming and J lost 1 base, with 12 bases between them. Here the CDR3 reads CASSPDGPSYEQYF. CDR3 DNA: TGTGCCAGCAGTCCCGATGGACCATCCTACGAGCAGTACTTC.

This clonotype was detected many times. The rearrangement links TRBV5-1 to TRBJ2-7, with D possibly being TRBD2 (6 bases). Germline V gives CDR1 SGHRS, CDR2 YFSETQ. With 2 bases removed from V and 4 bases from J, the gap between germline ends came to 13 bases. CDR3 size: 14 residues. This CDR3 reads CASSFAGSQYEQYF. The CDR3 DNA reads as TGCGCCAGCAGCTTTGCGGGATCCCAATACGAGCAGTACTTC.

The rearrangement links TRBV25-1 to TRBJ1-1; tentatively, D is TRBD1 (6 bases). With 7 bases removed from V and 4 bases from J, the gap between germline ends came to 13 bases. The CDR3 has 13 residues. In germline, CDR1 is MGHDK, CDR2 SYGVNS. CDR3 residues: CASKSRGGTEAFF. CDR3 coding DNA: TGTGCCAGCAAGTCGAGAGGGGGCACTGAAGCTTTCTTT. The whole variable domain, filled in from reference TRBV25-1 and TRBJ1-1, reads EADIYQTPRYLVIGTGKKITLECSQTMGHDKMYWYQQDPGMELHLIHYSYGVNSTEKGDLSSESTVSRIRTEHFPLTLESARPSHTSQYLCASKSRGGTEAFFGQGTRLTVV.

The CDR3 sequence is CASSPTGTGLGSGANVLTF. The CDR3 DNA sequence: TGTGCCAGCAGCCCCACCGGGACAGGGTTAGGCTCTGGGGCCAACGTCCTGACTTTC. This chain uses TRBV7-8 with TRBJ2-6, with TRBD1 matching over 9 bases. The CDR3 is made up of 19 amino acids. Unmatched junction bases numbered 11, after V lost 5 bases and J lost 0 bases. The germline V gene has CDR1 SGHVS and CDR2 FQNEAQ.

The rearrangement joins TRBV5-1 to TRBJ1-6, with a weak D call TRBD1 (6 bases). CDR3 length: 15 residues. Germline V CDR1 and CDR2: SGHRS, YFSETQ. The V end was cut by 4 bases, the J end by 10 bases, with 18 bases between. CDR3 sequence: CASSPTEGGGSPLHF. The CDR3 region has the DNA TGCGCCAGCAGCCCCACCGAGGGGGGCGGATCACCCCTCCACTTT.

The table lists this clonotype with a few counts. CDR3 coding DNA: TGTGCCATCAGTGAGTCTCAGGAAGATGAGCAGTTCTTC. Translating gives CAISESQEDEQFF. This chain uses TRBV10-3 with TRBJ2-1, with D unresolved. The CDR3 is 13 residues long. The V gene lost 0 bases and the J gene lost 8 bases, with 8 bases spanning the gap. Germline CDR1 reads ENHRY; CDR2 reads SYGVKD.

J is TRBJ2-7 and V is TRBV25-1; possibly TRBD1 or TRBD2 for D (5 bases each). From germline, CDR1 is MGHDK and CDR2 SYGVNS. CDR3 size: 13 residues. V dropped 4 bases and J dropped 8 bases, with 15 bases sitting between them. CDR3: CASSGPRGVKQYF. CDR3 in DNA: TGTGCCAGCAGTGGCCCAAGGGGAGTCAAGCAGTACTTC.

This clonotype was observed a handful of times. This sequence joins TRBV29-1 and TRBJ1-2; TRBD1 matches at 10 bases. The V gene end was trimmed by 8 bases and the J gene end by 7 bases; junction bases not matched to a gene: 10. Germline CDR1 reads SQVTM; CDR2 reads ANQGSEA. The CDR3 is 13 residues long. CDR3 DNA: TGCAGCACCCAGACAGGGGGCGCCGGTGGCTACACCTTC. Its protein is CSTQTGGAGGYTF.

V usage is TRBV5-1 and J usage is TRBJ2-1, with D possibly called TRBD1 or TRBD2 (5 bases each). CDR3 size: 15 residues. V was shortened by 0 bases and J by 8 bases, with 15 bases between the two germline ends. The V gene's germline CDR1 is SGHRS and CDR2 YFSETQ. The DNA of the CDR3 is TGCGCCAGCAGCTTGGTATTAGCGAGGGGTGATGAGCAGTTCTTC. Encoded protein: CASSLVLARGDEQFF. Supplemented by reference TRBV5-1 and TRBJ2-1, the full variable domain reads KAGVTQTPRYLIKTRGQQVTLSCSPISGHRSVSWYQQTPGQGLQFLFEYFSETQRNKGNFPGRFSGRQFSNSRSEMNVSTLELGDSALYLCASSLVLARGDEQFFGPGTRLTVL.

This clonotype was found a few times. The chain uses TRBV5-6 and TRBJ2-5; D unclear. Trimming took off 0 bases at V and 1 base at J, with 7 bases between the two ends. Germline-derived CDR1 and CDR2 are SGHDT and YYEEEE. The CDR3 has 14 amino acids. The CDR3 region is CASSLGQIQETQYF. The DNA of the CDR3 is TGTGCCAGCAGCTTGGGGCAGATCCAAGAGACCCAGTACTTC.